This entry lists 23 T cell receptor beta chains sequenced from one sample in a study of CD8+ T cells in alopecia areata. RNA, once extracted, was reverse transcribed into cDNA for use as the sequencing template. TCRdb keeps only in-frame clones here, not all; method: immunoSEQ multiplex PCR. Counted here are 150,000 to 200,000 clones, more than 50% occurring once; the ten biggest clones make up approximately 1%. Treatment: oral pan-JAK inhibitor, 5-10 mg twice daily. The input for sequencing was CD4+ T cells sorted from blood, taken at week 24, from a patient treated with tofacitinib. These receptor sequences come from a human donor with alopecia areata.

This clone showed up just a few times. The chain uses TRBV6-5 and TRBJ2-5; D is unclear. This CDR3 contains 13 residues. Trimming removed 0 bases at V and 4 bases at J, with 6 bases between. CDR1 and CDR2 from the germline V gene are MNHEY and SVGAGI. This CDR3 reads CASSYSLRETQYF. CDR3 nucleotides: TGTGCCAGCAGTTACTCCCTCAGAGAGACCCAGTACTTC.

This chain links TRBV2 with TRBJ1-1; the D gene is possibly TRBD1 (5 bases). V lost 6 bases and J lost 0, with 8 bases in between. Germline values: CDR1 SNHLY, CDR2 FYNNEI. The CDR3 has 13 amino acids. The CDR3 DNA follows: TGTGCCAGCAGCCAGGGTTTGAACACTGAAGCTTTCTTT. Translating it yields CASSQGLNTEAFF.

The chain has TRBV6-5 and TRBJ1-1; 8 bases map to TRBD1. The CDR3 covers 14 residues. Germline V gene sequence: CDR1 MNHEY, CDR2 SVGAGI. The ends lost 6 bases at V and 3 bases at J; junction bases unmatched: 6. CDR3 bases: TGTGCCAGCAGCAAGGGACAGGAGTACACTGAAGCTTTCTTT. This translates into CASSKGQEYTEAFF.

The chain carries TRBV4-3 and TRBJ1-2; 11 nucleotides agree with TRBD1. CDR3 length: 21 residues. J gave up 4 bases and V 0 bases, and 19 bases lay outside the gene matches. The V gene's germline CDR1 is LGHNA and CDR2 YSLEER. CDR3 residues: CASSQELGPARTGGEVYGYTF. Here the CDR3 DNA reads TGCGCCAGCAGCCAAGAATTAGGTCCGGCGAGGACAGGGGGCGAAGTCTATGGCTACACCTTC.

DNA of the CDR3: TGCAGCGTTTCCCCCAGTACGGCCCAAGAGACCCAGTACTTC. Translation: CSVSPSTAQETQYF. The rearrangement uses TRBV29-1 and TRBJ2-5; no firm D call. V gave up 5 bases and J gave up 1 base, with 14 bases separating them. The CDR3 loop spans 14 amino acids. Germline V lookup: CDR1 SQVTM, CDR2 ANQGSEA.

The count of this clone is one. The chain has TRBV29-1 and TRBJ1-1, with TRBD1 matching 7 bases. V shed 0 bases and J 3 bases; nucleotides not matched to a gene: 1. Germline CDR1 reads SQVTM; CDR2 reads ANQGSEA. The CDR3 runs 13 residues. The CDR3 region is CSVEDTGDTEAFF. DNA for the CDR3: TGCAGCGTTGAAGACACAGGGGACACTGAAGCTTTCTTT. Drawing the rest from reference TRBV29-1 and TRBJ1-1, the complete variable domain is SAVISQKPSRDICQRGTSLTIQCQVDSQVTMMFWYRQQPGQSLTLIATANQGSEATYESGFVIDKFPISRPNLTFSTLTVSNMSPEDSSIYLCSVEDTGDTEAFFGQGTRLTVV.

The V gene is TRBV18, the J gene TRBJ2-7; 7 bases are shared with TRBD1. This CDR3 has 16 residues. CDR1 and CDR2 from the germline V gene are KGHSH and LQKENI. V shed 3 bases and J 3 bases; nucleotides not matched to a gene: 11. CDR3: CASSPLPGQKDYEQYF. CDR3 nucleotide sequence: TGTGCCAGCTCACCTCTTCCGGGACAGAAAGACTACGAGCAGTACTTC.

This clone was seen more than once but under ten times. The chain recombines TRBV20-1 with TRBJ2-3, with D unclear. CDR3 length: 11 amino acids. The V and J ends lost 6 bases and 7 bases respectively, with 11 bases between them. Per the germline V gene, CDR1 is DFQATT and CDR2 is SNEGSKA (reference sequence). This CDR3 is CSAPELNTQYF. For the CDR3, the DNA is TGCAGTGCCCCTGAACTGAATACGCAGTATTTT.

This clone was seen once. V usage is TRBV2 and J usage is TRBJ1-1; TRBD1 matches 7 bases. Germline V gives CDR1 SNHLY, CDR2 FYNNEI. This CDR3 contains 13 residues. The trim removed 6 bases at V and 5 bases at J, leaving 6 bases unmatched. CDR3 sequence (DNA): TGTGCCAGCAGGACAGGGTCGGGGACTGAAGCTTTCTTT. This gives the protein CASRTGSGTEAFF.

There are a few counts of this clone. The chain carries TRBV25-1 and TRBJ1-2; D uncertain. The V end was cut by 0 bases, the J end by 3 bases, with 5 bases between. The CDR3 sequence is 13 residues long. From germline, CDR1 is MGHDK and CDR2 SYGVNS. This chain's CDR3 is CASSEYVDYGYTF. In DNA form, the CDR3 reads TGTGCCAGCAGTGAATATGTTGACTATGGCTACACCTTC.

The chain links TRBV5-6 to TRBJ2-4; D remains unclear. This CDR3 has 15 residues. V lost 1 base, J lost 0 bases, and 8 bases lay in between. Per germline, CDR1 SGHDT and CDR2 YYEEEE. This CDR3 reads CASSLSGEAKNIQYF. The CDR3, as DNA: TGTGCCAGCAGCTTGTCAGGTGAAGCCAAAAACATTCAGTACTTC.

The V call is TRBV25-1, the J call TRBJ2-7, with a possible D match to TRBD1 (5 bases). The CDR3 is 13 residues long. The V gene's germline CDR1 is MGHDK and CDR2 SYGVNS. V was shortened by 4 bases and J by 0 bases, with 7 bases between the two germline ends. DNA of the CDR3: TGTGCCAGCAGTGCGGACAACTCCTACGAGCAGTACTTC. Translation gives CASSADNSYEQYF.

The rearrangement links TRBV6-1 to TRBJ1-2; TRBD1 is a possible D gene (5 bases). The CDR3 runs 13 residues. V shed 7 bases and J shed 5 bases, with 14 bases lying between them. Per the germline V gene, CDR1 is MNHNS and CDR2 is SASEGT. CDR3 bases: TGTGCCAGCACCGCTCGGGGGGTATATGGCTACACCTTC. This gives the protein CASTARGVYGYTF.

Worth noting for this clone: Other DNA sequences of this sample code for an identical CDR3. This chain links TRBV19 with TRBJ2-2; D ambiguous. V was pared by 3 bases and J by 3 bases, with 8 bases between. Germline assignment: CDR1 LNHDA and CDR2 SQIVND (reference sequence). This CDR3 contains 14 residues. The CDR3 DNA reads TGTGCCAGTAGTATTGGAGTCTACACCGGGGAGCTGTTTTTT. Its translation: CASSIGVYTGELFF. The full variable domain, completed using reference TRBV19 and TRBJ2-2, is DGGITQSPKYLFRKEGQNVTLSCEQNLNHDAMYWYRQDPGQGLRLIYYSQIVNDFQKGDIAEGYSVSREKKESFPLTVTSAQKNPTAFYLCASSIGVYTGELFFGEGSRLTVL.

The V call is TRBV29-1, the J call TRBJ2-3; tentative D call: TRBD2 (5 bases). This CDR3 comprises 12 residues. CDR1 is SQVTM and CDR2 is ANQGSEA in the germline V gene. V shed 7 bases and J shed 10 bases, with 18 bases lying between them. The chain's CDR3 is CSAAGMKEAQYF. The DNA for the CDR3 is TGCAGCGCCGCCGGTATGAAGGAGGCGCAGTATTTT.

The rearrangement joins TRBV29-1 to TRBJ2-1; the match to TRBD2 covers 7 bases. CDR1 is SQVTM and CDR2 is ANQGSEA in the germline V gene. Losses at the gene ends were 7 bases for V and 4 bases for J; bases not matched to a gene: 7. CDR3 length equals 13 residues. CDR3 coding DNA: TGCAGCGCCGGTGGGGGGGGATACAATGAGCAGTTCTTC. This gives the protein CSAGGGGYNEQFF.

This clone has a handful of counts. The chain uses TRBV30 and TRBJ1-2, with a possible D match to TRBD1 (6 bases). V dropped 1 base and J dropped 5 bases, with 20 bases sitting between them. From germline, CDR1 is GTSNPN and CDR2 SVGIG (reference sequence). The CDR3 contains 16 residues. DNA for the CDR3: TGTGCCTGGAGTGCTCAACAGGGACTGGTTTCATATGGCTACACCTTC. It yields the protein CAWSAQQGLVSYGYTF.

The CDR3 loop is CASSSRTGNSNQPQHF. In DNA form, the CDR3 reads TGTGCCAGCAGCTCACGGACAGGGAATAGCAATCAGCCCCAGCATTTT. The V call is TRBV7-8, the J call TRBJ1-5; 8 bases are a match to TRBD1. The CDR3 contains 16 residues. With 4 bases clipped from V and 0 bases from J, the junction kept 5 bases outside the gene matches. CDR1 and CDR2 (germline): SGHVS, FQNEAQ.

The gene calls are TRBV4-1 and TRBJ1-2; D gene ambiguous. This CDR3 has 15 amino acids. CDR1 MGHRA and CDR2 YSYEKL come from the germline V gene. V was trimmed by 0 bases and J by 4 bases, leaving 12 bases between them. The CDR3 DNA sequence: TGCGCCAGCAGCCAAGATCATCCCACGGGCTATGGCTACACCTTC. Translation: CASSQDHPTGYGYTF.

Written as DNA, the CDR3 is TGCGCCAGCAGCTTAATTTCAGGTAGTCCGATGAGGAATGAAAAACTGTTTTTT. Translation gives CASSLISGSPMRNEKLFF. The rearrangement joins TRBV5-1 to TRBJ1-4; D is unresolved. This CDR3 is built from 18 residues. V was cut by 2 bases and J by 5 bases, with 22 bases left in between. CDR1 is SGHRS, CDR2 YFSETQ, per germline.

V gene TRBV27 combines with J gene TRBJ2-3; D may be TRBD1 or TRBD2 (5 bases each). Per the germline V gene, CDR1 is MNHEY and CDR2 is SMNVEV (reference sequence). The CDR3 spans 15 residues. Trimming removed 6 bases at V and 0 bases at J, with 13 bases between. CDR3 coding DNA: TGTGCCAGCAGCATAGGGACCCTGAGCACAGATACGCAGTATTTT. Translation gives CASSIGTLSTDTQYF.

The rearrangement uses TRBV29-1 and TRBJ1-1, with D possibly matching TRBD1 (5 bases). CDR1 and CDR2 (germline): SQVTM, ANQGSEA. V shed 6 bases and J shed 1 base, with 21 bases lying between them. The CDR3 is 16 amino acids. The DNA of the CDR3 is TGCAGCGTCGTCCGATTGGCAGGGAGTGGGAACACTGAAGCTTTCTTT. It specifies CSVVRLAGSGNTEAFF.

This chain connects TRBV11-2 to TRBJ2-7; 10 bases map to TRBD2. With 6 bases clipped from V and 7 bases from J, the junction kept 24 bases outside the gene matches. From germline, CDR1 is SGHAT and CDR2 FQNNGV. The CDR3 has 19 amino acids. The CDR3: CASSSSGSGGFALQVEQYF. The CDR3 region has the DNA TGTGCCAGCAGTTCCAGTGGTAGCGGGGGGTTTGCGCTTCAGGTGGAGCAGTACTTC.